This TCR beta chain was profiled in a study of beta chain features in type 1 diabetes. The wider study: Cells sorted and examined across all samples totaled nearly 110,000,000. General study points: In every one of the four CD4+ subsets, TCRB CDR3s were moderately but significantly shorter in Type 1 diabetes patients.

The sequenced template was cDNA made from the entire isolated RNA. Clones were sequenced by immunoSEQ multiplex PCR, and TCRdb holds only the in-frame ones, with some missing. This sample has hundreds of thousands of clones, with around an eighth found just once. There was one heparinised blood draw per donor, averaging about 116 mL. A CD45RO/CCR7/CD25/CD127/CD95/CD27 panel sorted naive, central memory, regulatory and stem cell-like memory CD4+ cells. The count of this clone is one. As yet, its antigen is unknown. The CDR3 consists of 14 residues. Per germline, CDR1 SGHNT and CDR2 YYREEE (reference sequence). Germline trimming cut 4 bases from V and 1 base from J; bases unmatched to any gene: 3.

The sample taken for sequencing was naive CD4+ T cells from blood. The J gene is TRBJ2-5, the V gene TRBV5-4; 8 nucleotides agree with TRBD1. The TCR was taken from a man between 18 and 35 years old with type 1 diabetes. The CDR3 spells CASSVDRAQETQYF. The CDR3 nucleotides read TGTGCCAGCAGCGTGGACAGGGCCCAAGAGACCCAGTACTTC.